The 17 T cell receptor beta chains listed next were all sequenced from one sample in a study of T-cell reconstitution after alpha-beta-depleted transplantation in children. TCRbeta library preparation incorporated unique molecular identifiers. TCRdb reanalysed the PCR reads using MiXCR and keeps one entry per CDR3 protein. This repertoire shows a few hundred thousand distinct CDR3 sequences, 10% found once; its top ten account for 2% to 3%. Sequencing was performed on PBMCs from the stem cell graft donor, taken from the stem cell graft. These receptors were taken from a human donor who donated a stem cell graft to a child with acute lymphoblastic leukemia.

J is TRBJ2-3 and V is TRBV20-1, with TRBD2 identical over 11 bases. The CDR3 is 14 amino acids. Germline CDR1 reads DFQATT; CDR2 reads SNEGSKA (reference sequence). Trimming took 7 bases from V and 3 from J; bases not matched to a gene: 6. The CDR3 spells CSVVAGGATDTQYF. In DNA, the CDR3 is TGCAGTGTTGTAGCGGGAGGGGCGACAGATACGCAGTATTTT.

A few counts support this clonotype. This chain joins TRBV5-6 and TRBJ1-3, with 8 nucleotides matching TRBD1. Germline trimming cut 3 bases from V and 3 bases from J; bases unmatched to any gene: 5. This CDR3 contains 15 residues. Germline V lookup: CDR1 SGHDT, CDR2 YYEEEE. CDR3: CASSWTGQGGNTIYF. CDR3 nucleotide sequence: TGTGCCAGCAGCTGGACAGGGCAGGGTGGAAACACCATATATTTT.

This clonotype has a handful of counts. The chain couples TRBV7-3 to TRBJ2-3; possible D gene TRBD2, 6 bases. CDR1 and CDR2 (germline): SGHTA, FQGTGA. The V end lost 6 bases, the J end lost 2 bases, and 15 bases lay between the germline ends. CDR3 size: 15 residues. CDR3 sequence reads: CASSFGGGDTDTQYF. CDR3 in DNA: TGTGCCAGCAGTTTTGGCGGAGGGGACACAGATACGCAGTATTTT.

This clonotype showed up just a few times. The CDR3 loop reads CASSLWAGQSSYEQYF. The CDR3 bases are TGTGCCAGCAGCTTATGGGCGGGTCAGAGCTCCTACGAGCAGTACTTC. The chain carries TRBV7-9 and TRBJ2-7; a weak D match, TRBD2 (5 bases). V dropped 2 bases and J dropped 0 bases, with 14 bases sitting between them. There are 16 residues in the CDR3. Germline CDR1 and CDR2: SEHNR and FQNEAQ (reference sequence). The full variable domain, with the rest looked up from reference TRBV7-9 and TRBJ2-7, is DTGVSQNPRHKITKRGQNVTFRCDPISEHNRLYWYRQTLGQGPEFLTYFQNEAQLEKSRLLSDRFSAERPKGSFSTLEIQRTEQGDSAMYLCASSLWAGQSSYEQYFGPGTRLTVT.

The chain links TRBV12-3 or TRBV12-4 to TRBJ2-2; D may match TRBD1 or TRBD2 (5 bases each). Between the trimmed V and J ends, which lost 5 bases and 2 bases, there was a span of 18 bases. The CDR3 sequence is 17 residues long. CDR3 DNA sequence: TGTGCCAGCAGTGTGCCTCACGGGGCAGCTAACACCGGGGAGCTGTTTTTT. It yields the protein CASSVPHGAANTGELFF.

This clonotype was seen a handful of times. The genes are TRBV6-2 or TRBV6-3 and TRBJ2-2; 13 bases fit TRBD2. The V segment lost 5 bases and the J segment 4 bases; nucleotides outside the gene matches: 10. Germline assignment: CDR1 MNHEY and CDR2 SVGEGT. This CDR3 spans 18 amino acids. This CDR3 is CASSPTSGRPIATGELFF. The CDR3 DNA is TGTGCCAGCAGTCCGACTAGCGGGAGGCCGATAGCCACCGGGGAGCTGTTTTTT.

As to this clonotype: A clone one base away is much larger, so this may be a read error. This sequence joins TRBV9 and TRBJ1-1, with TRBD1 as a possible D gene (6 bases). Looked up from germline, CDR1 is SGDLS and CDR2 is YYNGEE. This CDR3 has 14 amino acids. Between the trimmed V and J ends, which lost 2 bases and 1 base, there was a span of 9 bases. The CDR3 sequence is CASSVGDKNTEAFF. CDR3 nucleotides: TGTGCCAGCAGCGTGGGGGACAAGAACACTGAAGCTTTCTTT. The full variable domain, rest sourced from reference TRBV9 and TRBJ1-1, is DSGVTQTPKHLITATGQRVTLRCSPRSGDLSVYWYQQSLDQGLQFLIQYYNGEERAKGNILERFSAQQFPDLHSELNLSSLELGDSALYFCASSVGDKNTEAFFGQGTRLTVV.

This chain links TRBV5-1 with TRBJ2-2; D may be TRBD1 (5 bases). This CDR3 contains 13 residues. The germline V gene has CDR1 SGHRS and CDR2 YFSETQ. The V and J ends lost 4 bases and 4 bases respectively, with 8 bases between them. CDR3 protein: CASSQTVTGELFF. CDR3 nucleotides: TGCGCCAGCAGCCAGACAGTCACCGGGGAGCTGTTTTTT.

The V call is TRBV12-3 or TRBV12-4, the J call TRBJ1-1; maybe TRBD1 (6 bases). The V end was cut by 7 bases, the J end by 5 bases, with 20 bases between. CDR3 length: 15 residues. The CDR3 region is CASKDTAGVFTEAFF. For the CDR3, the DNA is TGTGCCAGCAAAGACACCGCAGGGGTATTTACTGAAGCTTTCTTT.

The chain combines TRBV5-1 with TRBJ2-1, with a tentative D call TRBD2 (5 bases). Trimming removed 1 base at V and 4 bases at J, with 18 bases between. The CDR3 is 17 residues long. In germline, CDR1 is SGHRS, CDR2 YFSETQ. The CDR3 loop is CASSLLPDAGAYNEQFF. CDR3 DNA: TGCGCCAGCAGCTTGCTTCCGGACGCGGGCGCTTACAATGAGCAGTTCTTC.

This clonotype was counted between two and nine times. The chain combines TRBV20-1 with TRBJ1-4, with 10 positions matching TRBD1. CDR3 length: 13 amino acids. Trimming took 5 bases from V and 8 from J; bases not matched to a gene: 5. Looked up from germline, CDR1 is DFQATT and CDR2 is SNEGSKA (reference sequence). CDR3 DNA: TGCAGTGCTTTCGGGACAGGGGTGGAAAAACTGTTTTTT. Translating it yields CSAFGTGVEKLFF.

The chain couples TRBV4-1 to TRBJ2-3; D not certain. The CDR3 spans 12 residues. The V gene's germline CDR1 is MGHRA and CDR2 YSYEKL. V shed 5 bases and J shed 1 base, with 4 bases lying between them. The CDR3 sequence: CASSYGTDTQYF. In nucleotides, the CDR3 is TGCGCCAGCAGCTACGGCACAGATACGCAGTATTTT.

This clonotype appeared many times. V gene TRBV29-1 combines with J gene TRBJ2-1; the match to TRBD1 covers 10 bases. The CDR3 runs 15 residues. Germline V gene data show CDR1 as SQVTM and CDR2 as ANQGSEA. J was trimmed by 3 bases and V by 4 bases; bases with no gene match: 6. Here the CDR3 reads CSVVGGDRGYNEQFF. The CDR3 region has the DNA TGCAGCGTTGTAGGTGGGGACAGGGGCTACAATGAGCAGTTCTTC.

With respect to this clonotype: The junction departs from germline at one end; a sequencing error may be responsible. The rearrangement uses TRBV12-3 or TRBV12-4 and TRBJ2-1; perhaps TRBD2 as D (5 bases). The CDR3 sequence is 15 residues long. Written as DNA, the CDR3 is TGTGGCAGCAGTGGGCCCGGGGTAGTTTACAATGAGCAGTTCTTC. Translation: CGSSGPGVVYNEQFF.

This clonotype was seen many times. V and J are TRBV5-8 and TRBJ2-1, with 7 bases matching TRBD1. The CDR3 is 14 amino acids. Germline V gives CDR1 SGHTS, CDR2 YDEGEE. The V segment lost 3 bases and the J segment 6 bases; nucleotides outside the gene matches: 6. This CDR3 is CASSYRGPFNEQFF. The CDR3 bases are TGTGCCAGCAGCTACAGGGGTCCTTTCAATGAGCAGTTCTTC.

The CDR3 loop is CASSYLLAGSSYEQYF. In DNA, the CDR3 is TGCGCCAGCAGCTACCTTTTGGCGGGGAGCTCCTACGAGCAGTACTTC. This chain joins TRBV5-1 and TRBJ2-7, with D possibly TRBD2 on 6 matching bases. Trimming cost V 3 bases and J 0 bases, with 16 bases left between them. The CDR3 spans 16 residues. Germline values: CDR1 SGHRS, CDR2 YFSETQ.

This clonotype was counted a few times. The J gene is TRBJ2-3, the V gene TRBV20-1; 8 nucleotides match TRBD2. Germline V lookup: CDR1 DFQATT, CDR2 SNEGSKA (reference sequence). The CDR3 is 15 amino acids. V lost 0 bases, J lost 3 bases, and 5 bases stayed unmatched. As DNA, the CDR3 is TGCAGTGCTAGAGATCGGGAGGGACGGACAGATACGCAGTATTTT. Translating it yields CSARDREGRTDTQYF.